The rows below give T cell receptor beta chains drawn from one sample of a study of T cell repertoires in cytomegalovirus infection. Each CDR3 protein is one row after TCRdb ran MiXCR on the reads. This sample has more than 85,000 distinct CDR3 sequences, with around 30% found just once. The antigens for these receptors are not known. The source was CD8+ T cells from cultured PBMCs, collected from culture after CMV antigen stimulation. These receptors came from a human donor in good health (CMV status not recorded). Some clones in this sample may be carry-over from other donors' samples. The CDR3 runs from the conserved cysteine through the conserved F or W. Each record gives: V gene, clone size, J gene, D gene, CDR3 protein, CDR3 DNA. D genes are given only for firm matches. The size of a clone is reported for some rows only, either as once, few or many, or as a class for expanded clones.

V gene: TRBV7-9
clone size: many
J gene: TRBJ2-3
D gene: .
CDR3 protein: CASSSPDSSTDTQYF
CDR3 DNA: TGTGCCAGCAGCTCCCCGGACAGTAGCACAGATACGCAGTATTTT

V gene: TRBV7-8
clone size: .
J gene: TRBJ2-3
D gene: .
CDR3 protein: CASSWTVSTDTQYF
CDR3 DNA: TGTGCCAGCAGCTGGACAGTTAGCACAGATACGCAGTATTTT

V gene: TRBV14
clone size: few
J gene: TRBJ2-2
D gene: .
CDR3 protein: CASSLPSSGGELFF
CDR3 DNA: TGTGCCAGCAGCCTCCCGTCCTCGGGCGGGGAGCTGTTTTTT

V gene: TRBV7-2
clone size: few
J gene: TRBJ1-1
D gene: .
CDR3 protein: CASRKRTENTEAFF
CDR3 DNA: TGTGCCAGCAGAAAAAGGACAGAGAACACTGAAGCTTTCTTT

V gene: TRBV27
clone size: few
J gene: TRBJ1-5
D gene: .
CDR3 protein: CASSFGRGSQPQHF
CDR3 DNA: TGTGCCAGCAGTTTTGGCAGGGGTAGTCAGCCCCAGCATTTT

V gene: TRBV19
clone size: .
J gene: TRBJ2-2
D gene: TRBD2
CDR3 protein: CASSPTSGGAPGELFF
CDR3 DNA: TGTGCCAGTAGCCCGACTAGCGGGGGGGCCCCCGGGGAGCTGTTTTTT

V gene: TRBV5-1
clone size: few
J gene: TRBJ2-7
D gene: TRBD2
CDR3 protein: CASSFGLAGGPTNEQYF
CDR3 DNA: TGCGCCAGCAGCTTCGGACTAGCGGGGGGACCTACGAACGAGCAGTACTTC

V gene: TRBV6-1
clone size: .
J gene: TRBJ2-3
D gene: .
CDR3 protein: CASRTDYDTQYF
CDR3 DNA: TGTGCCAGCAGAACAGACTATGATACGCAGTATTTT

V gene: TRBV4-1
clone size: few
J gene: TRBJ2-2
D gene: .
CDR3 protein: CASSQLDAGELFF
CDR3 DNA: TGCGCCAGCAGCCAACTGGACGCCGGGGAGCTGTTTTTT

V gene: TRBV7-6
clone size: .
J gene: TRBJ2-1
D gene: TRBD1
CDR3 protein: CASSGGQGVSEQFF
CDR3 DNA: TGTGCCAGCAGCGGGGGACAGGGGGTGAGTGAGCAGTTCTTC

V gene: TRBV20-1
clone size: few
J gene: TRBJ1-2
D gene: .
CDR3 protein: CSARDVTISLLEANYGYTF
CDR3 DNA: TGCAGTGCTAGAGATGTGACTATTTCACTTTTAGAGGCTAACTATGGCTACACCTTC

V gene: TRBV27
clone size: many
J gene: TRBJ1-4
D gene: .
CDR3 protein: CASSPRQDGDEKLFF
CDR3 DNA: TGTGCCAGCAGTCCCAGACAGGATGGGGATGAAAAACTGTTTTTT

V gene: TRBV5-4
clone size: .
J gene: TRBJ2-7
D gene: .
CDR3 protein: CASSYPGAREQYF
CDR3 DNA: TGTGCCAGCAGCTATCCGGGGGCCCGCGAGCAGTACTTC

V gene: TRBV27
clone size: .
J gene: TRBJ2-3
D gene: TRBD2
CDR3 protein: CASTGGDTDTQYF
CDR3 DNA: TGTGCCTCAACGGGGGGGGACACAGATACGCAGTATTTT

V gene: TRBV6-6
clone size: .
J gene: TRBJ2-7
D gene: TRBD2
CDR3 protein: CASSYSTSGGAYEQYF
CDR3 DNA: TGTGCCAGCAGTTACTCGACTAGCGGGGGGGCCTACGAGCAGTACTTC

V gene: TRBV6-2/TRBV6-3
clone size: .
J gene: TRBJ2-7
D gene: TRBD2
CDR3 protein: CASSPDGRLLAASYEQYF
CDR3 DNA: TGTGCCAGCAGTCCGGACGGCCGACTCCTAGCGGCCTCCTACGAGCAGTACTTC

V gene: TRBV27
clone size: .
J gene: TRBJ1-1
D gene: .
CDR3 protein: CASSLDQGTKAFF
CDR3 DNA: TGTGCCAGCAGTTTAGATCAGGGAACTAAGGCTTTCTTT

V gene: TRBV6-5
clone size: .
J gene: TRBJ2-7
D gene: .
CDR3 protein: CASSMGRGVEQYF
CDR3 DNA: TGTGCCAGCAGTATGGGCCGCGGGGTCGAGCAGTACTTC

V gene: TRBV2
clone size: few
J gene: TRBJ2-2
D gene: TRBD2
CDR3 protein: CASSERLAGGRTGELFF
CDR3 DNA: TGTGCCAGCAGTGAACGCCTAGCGGGGGGAAGGACCGGGGAGCTGTTTTTT

V gene: TRBV2
clone size: few
J gene: TRBJ1-2
D gene: .
CDR3 protein: CASNWDSNYGYTF
CDR3 DNA: TGTGCCAGCAATTGGGATTCTAACTATGGCTACACCTTC

V gene: TRBV6-6
clone size: .
J gene: TRBJ1-1
D gene: .
CDR3 protein: CASSYSASLTRTAFF
CDR3 DNA: TGTGCCAGCAGTTACTCGGCTTCCCTCACTCGTACAGCTTTCTTT

V gene: TRBV9
clone size: .
J gene: TRBJ2-1
D gene: TRBD1
CDR3 protein: CASSVDSRGFSYNEQFF
CDR3 DNA: TGTGCCAGCAGCGTAGATAGCAGGGGGTTTAGTTACAATGAGCAGTTCTTC

V gene: TRBV7-2
clone size: many
J gene: TRBJ2-7
D gene: .
CDR3 protein: CASSASYEQYF
CDR3 DNA: TGTGCCAGCAGCGCTTCCTACGAGCAGTACTTC

V gene: TRBV7-6
clone size: medium-sized
J gene: TRBJ1-4
D gene: .
CDR3 protein: CASSPWTAVRVNTTNEKLFF
CDR3 DNA: TGTGCCAGCAGCCCGTGGACAGCGGTTCGGGTGAATACAACTAATGAAAAACTGTTTTTT

V gene: TRBV2
clone size: .
J gene: TRBJ1-5
D gene: .
CDR3 protein: CASTRGGGSNQPQHF
CDR3 DNA: TGTGCCAGCACCAGAGGGGGGGGCAGCAATCAGCCCCAGCATTTT

V gene: TRBV5-5
clone size: few
J gene: TRBJ2-2
D gene: .
CDR3 protein: CASSLAPRNLNTGELFF
CDR3 DNA: TGTGCCAGCAGCTTGGCCCCTCGGAACCTTAACACCGGGGAGCTGTTTTTT

V gene: TRBV2
clone size: .
J gene: TRBJ2-1
D gene: TRBD2
CDR3 protein: CASRRLAGGGDEQFF
CDR3 DNA: TGTGCCAGCAGGCGACTAGCGGGGGGGGGGGATGAGCAGTTCTTC

V gene: TRBV15
clone size: few
J gene: TRBJ1-5
D gene: .
CDR3 protein: CATSRDQDNQPQHF
CDR3 DNA: TGTGCCACCAGCAGAGACCAGGACAATCAGCCCCAGCATTTT

V gene: TRBV9
clone size: .
J gene: TRBJ2-3
D gene: TRBD2
CDR3 protein: CASSVVERGTTDTQYF
CDR3 DNA: TGTGCCAGCAGCGTAGTGGAGCGGGGAACCACAGATACGCAGTATTTT

V gene: TRBV4-1
clone size: few
J gene: TRBJ2-5
D gene: .
CDR3 protein: CASSHPPPGIEETQYF
CDR3 DNA: TGCGCCAGCAGCCACCCCCCCCCGGGCATTGAAGAGACCCAGTACTTC

V gene: TRBV18
clone size: few
J gene: TRBJ1-6
D gene: TRBD1
CDR3 protein: CASSPWETGYSPLHF
CDR3 DNA: TGTGCCAGCTCACCATGGGAGACAGGGTATTCACCCCTCCACTTT

V gene: TRBV19
clone size: .
J gene: TRBJ1-2
D gene: .
CDR3 protein: CASSPTWAGPGYTF
CDR3 DNA: TGTGCCAGTAGCCCAACTTGGGCAGGACCTGGCTACACCTTC

V gene: TRBV28
clone size: many
J gene: TRBJ1-1
D gene: .
CDR3 protein: CASQRGTSLNTEAFF
CDR3 DNA: TGTGCCAGCCAACGTGGGACATCTCTGAACACTGAAGCTTTCTTT

V gene: TRBV4-1
clone size: many
J gene: TRBJ2-7
D gene: .
CDR3 protein: CASSFGTQLNYEQYF
CDR3 DNA: TGCGCCAGCAGCTTCGGGACACAACTCAACTACGAGCAGTACTTC

V gene: TRBV7-2
clone size: .
J gene: TRBJ2-1
D gene: TRBD1
CDR3 protein: CASSQGQGTEQFF
CDR3 DNA: TGTGCCAGCAGCCAGGGACAGGGAACTGAGCAGTTCTTC

V gene: TRBV7-2
clone size: .
J gene: TRBJ1-6
D gene: .
CDR3 protein: CASSLGRSYNSPLHF
CDR3 DNA: TGTGCCAGCAGCTTAGGGAGGTCCTATAATTCACCCCTCCACTTT

V gene: TRBV7-6
clone size: few
J gene: TRBJ1-6
D gene: .
CDR3 protein: CASSLGYNSPLHF
CDR3 DNA: TGTGCCAGCAGCCTTGGCTATAATTCACCCCTCCACTTT

V gene: TRBV7-6
clone size: many
J gene: TRBJ2-7
D gene: .
CDR3 protein: CASSLGHFYEQYF
CDR3 DNA: TGTGCCAGCAGCTTAGGACATTTCTACGAGCAGTACTTC

V gene: TRBV7-2
clone size: .
J gene: TRBJ2-7
D gene: .
CDR3 protein: CASSLNLATKPYEQYF
CDR3 DNA: TGTGCCAGCAGCTTAAATCTGGCTACGAAGCCCTACGAGCAGTACTTC

V gene: TRBV6-5
clone size: many
J gene: TRBJ1-2
D gene: TRBD1
CDR3 protein: CASSYGAGQGLFGYTF
CDR3 DNA: TGTGCCAGCAGTTACGGAGCCGGACAGGGCCTTTTTGGCTACACCTTC

V gene: TRBV5-5
clone size: few
J gene: TRBJ2-5
D gene: TRBD1
CDR3 protein: CASSHGQDSWETQYF
CDR3 DNA: TGTGCCAGCAGCCACGGACAGGACAGCTGGGAGACCCAGTACTTC

V gene: TRBV19
clone size: .
J gene: TRBJ2-7
D gene: TRBD1
CDR3 protein: CASSPRDRDSYEQYF
CDR3 DNA: TGTGCCAGTAGTCCGAGGGACAGGGACTCCTACGAGCAGTACTTC

V gene: TRBV2
clone size: many
J gene: TRBJ1-1
D gene: .
CDR3 protein: CASREGTEAFF
CDR3 DNA: TGTGCCAGCCGGGAGGGGACTGAAGCTTTCTTT

V gene: TRBV9
clone size: .
J gene: TRBJ1-1
D gene: .
CDR3 protein: CASSTGLRDTEAFF
CDR3 DNA: TGTGCCAGCAGCACCGGGCTACGGGACACTGAAGCTTTCTTT